The present T cell receptor (beta chain) was sequenced within a study of beta chain features in type 1 diabetes. Points from the study as a whole: Patients with Type 1 diabetes showed moderately but significantly shorter TCRB CDR3s in all four CD4+ subsets. Individuals with type 1 diabetes displayed fewer insertions and more deletions at VDJ junctions.

Germline V CDR1 and CDR2: MNHNY, SVGAGI (reference sequence). There are 13 residues in the CDR3. Trimming removed 5 bases at V and 0 bases at J, with 7 bases between. All of the isolated RNA was reverse transcribed, so expressed TCRB transcripts were sequenced. Sequenced by immunoSEQ multiplex PCR; TCRdb stores in-frame clones only, minus some. The sample lists roughly 500,000 clones; about 29% were seen once. This clone appeared a few times. The antigen remains undetermined. The receptor comes from a young man in good health. Sequenced sample: naive CD4+ T cells from blood. The chain has TRBV6-6 and TRBJ1-1, with no clear D. The CDR3 loop reads CASSVTLNTEAFF. CDR3 in DNA: TGTGCCAGCAGTGTCACTTTGAACACTGAAGCTTTCTTT.